Each of the 31 T cell receptor beta chains below was sequenced from the same sample in a study of blood T cell repertoires in COVID-19. The method was immunoSEQ multiplex PCR; TCRdb's version includes in-frame clones alone and lacks a portion of them. The profile covers about 400,000 clones, with about nine tenths appearing a single time and almost 1.5% taken by the ten largest. The sequenced sample consisted of peripheral blood. The receptors stem from a woman in her twenties or thirties with active or convalescent COVID-19.

V usage is TRBV5-1 and J usage is TRBJ1-2; tentatively, D is TRBD1 (5 bases). The CDR3 has 15 amino acids. The germline V and J ends were trimmed by 1 base and 5 bases, with 15 bases remaining between them. Germline loops: CDR1 SGHRS, CDR2 YFSETQ. This CDR3 reads CASSLTTGLGYGYTF. The CDR3 DNA follows: TGCGCCAGCAGCTTGACCACGGGACTCGGGTATGGCTACACCTTC. The variable domain in full, with the rest retrieved from reference TRBV5-1 and TRBJ1-2, is KAGVTQTPRYLIKTRGQQVTLSCSPISGHRSVSWYQQTPGQGLQFLFEYFSETQRNKGNFPGRFSGRQFSNSRSEMNVSTLELGDSALYLCASSLTTGLGYGYTFGSGTRLTVV.

The V and J genes are TRBV6-5 and TRBJ2-7; 14 positions match TRBD2. Germline trimming cut 7 bases from V and 3 bases from J; bases unmatched to any gene: 2. The CDR3 has 14 residues. Germline lookup yields CDR1 MNHEY and CDR2 SVGAGI. CDR3 nucleotides: TGTGCCAGCACGGGACTAGCGGGGGACTACGAGCAGTACTTC. This codes for CASTGLAGDYEQYF.

The table lists this clone with a few counts. The chain couples TRBV9 to TRBJ1-2; D might be TRBD1 (6 bases). CDR1 SGDLS and CDR2 YYNGEE come from the germline V gene. This CDR3 is built from 14 residues. The V gene lost 3 bases and the J gene lost 8 bases, with 17 bases spanning the gap. In nucleotides, the CDR3 is TGTGCCAGCAGCGAGAAATCAGGGGTGTTAGGCTACACCTTC. Residues: CASSEKSGVLGYTF.

There are a few counts of this clone. The chain links TRBV3-1 (or the pseudogene TRBV3-2) to TRBJ1-6; D is ambiguous. CDR3 length: 12 residues. Trimming cost V 3 bases and J 10 bases, with 7 bases left between them. CDR1 is LGHDT, CDR2 YNNKEL, per germline (reference sequence). CDR3 in DNA: TGTGCCAGCAGCCATTCTCAGTCACCCCTCCACTTT. Protein sequence: CASSHSQSPLHF.

V and J are TRBV29-1 and TRBJ2-1, with 7 bases lining up with TRBD1. CDR3 length: 14 residues. The V gene's germline CDR1 is SQVTM and CDR2 ANQGSEA. V was pared by 5 bases and J by 0 bases, with 4 bases of the junction left unmatched. The CDR3 nucleotides read TGCAGCGTTCTACAGGGGAGCTCCTACAATGAGCAGTTCTTC. Protein: CSVLQGSSYNEQFF.

V gene TRBV28 combines with J gene TRBJ1-5; D not resolved. Trimming left V 7 bases short and J 0 bases short, with 10 bases between. Germline V gene lookup returns CDR1 MDHEN and CDR2 SYDVKM. The CDR3 length is 14 residues. In DNA, the CDR3 is TGTGCCAGCATGACGGGGTCTAGCAATCAGCCCCAGCATTTT. This codes for CASMTGSSNQPQHF.

This clone was seen a few times. The chain recombines TRBV5-4 with TRBJ1-2; D remains ambiguous. The ends were cut back, 2 bases at V and 3 bases at J, with 5 bases in the middle. The CDR3 is 12 residues long. The germline CDR1 and CDR2 sequences are SGHNT and YYREEE (reference sequence). CDR3 loop: CASSFSDYGYTF. CDR3 nucleotide sequence: TGTGCCAGCAGCTTTTCGGACTATGGCTACACCTTC.

This rearrangement joins TRBV30 to TRBJ1-2; D is undetermined. The germline V and J ends were trimmed by 2 bases and 3 bases, with 10 bases remaining between them. CDR3 length: 13 residues. Germline V lookup: CDR1 GTSNPN, CDR2 SVGIG (reference sequence). DNA of the CDR3: TGTGCCTGGAGTCTTTGGGAGTACTATGGCTACACCTTC. It yields the protein CAWSLWEYYGYTF.

Remarks on this clone: The identical CDR3 is also encoded by other nucleotide sequences in the sample. This chain connects TRBV3-1 (or the pseudogene TRBV3-2) to TRBJ2-1, with 10 nucleotides matching TRBD2. The CDR3 spans 13 residues. Unmatched junction bases numbered 2, after V lost 8 bases and J lost 4 bases. Germline V lookup: CDR1 LGHDT, CDR2 YNNKEL (reference sequence). The CDR3 DNA sequence: TGTGCCAGCTCTAGCGGGGGTTACAATGAGCAGTTCTTC. This gives the protein CASSSGGYNEQFF.

This clone has only a few counts. The V and J genes are TRBV6-4 and TRBJ1-1; 10 nucleotides align to TRBD1. CDR1 is MRHNA, CDR2 SNTAGT, per germline. The length of the CDR3 is 14 residues. V lost 6 bases, J lost 3 bases, and 4 bases stayed unmatched. The DNA for the CDR3 is TGTGCCAGCAGGAGACAGGGGGCGGACACTGAAGCTTTCTTT. Protein: CASRRQGADTEAFF.

This chain joins TRBV10-3 and TRBJ2-3; D uncertain. Per germline, CDR1 ENHRY and CDR2 SYGVKD. The CDR3 is 14 residues long. Deletions cut 3 bases from V and 0 bases from J, with 7 bases between. CDR3 coding DNA: TGTGCCATCAGTGAACTGCCTAGCACAGATACGCAGTATTTT. This translates into CAISELPSTDTQYF.

This clone was detected a few times. V and J are TRBV10-3 and TRBJ1-1; D not certain. The V end was cut by 10 bases, the J end by 4 bases, with 10 bases between. The V gene's germline CDR1 is ENHRY and CDR2 SYGVKD. The length of the CDR3 is 11 residues. CDR3 in amino acids: CATRGGTEAFF. The CDR3 coding sequence is TGTGCCACGCGGGGAGGCACTGAAGCTTTCTTT.

The V and J genes are TRBV19 and TRBJ2-2, with D uncertain. This CDR3 is built from 14 residues. V was trimmed by 3 bases and J by 2 bases, leaving 7 bases between them. In germline, CDR1 is LNHDA, CDR2 SQIVND (reference sequence). CDR3 region: CASSIRTNTGELFF. CDR3 DNA sequence: TGTGCCAGTAGTATCCGCACAAACACCGGGGAGCTGTTTTTT.

The genes are TRBV2 and TRBJ1-5; a possible D gene is TRBD1 (6 bases). V was trimmed by 9 bases and J by 4 bases, leaving 19 bases between them. Per the germline V gene, CDR1 is SNHLY and CDR2 is FYNNEI. The CDR3 is 15 residues long. CDR3: CASRQEEGLNQPQHF. CDR3 sequence (DNA): TGTGCCAGTCGACAGGAAGAAGGCTTAAATCAGCCCCAGCATTTT. The entire variable domain, with the rest obtained from reference TRBV2 and TRBJ1-5, is as follows: EPEVTQTPSHQVTQMGQEVILRCVPISNHLYFYWYRQILGQKVEFLVSFYNNEISEKSEIFDDQFSVERPDGSNFTLKIRSTKLEDSAMYFCASRQEEGLNQPQHFGDGTRLSIL.

This clone was recorded a few times. This chain joins TRBV5-4 and TRBJ2-2, with 8 bases that match TRBD1. CDR1 is SGHNT and CDR2 is YYREEE in the germline V gene (reference sequence). The CDR3 has 15 amino acids. V was clipped by 1 base and J by 3 bases; unmatched bases: 2. CDR3 in amino acids: CASSLQGADTGELFF. Written as DNA, the CDR3 is TGTGCCAGCAGCTTGCAGGGGGCAGACACCGGGGAGCTGTTTTTT.

The CDR3 protein is CAISEGSPNYGYTF. CDR3 in DNA: TGTGCCATCAGTGAGGGGAGTCCTAACTATGGCTACACCTTC. This chain joins TRBV10-3 and TRBJ1-2; D is unclear. Between the trimmed V and J ends, which lost 2 bases and 0 bases, there was a span of 7 bases. The CDR3 consists of 14 residues. Germline V gene sequence: CDR1 ENHRY, CDR2 SYGVKD.

The chain uses TRBV4-1 and TRBJ1-1; D unclear. Germline V gene sequence: CDR1 MGHRA, CDR2 YSYEKL. Trimming cost V 0 bases and J 1 base, with 9 bases left between them. This CDR3 is 15 amino acids long. CDR3: CASSQDTIGNTEAFF. The CDR3 DNA reads as TGCGCCAGCAGCCAAGATACGATCGGGAACACTGAAGCTTTCTTT.

The chain employs TRBV7-9 and TRBJ2-3; TRBD2 matches at 10 bases. Trimming at V came to 1 base and at J to 3 bases, leaving 4 bases not matched to a gene. CDR1 and CDR2 from the germline V gene are SEHNR and FQNEAQ (reference sequence). This CDR3 spans 16 amino acids. In nucleotides, the CDR3 is TGTGCCAGCAGCTTAGTACTAGCGGGAATAACAGATACGCAGTATTTT. As protein: CASSLVLAGITDTQYF. The full variable domain, with the rest looked up from reference TRBV7-9 and TRBJ2-3, is DTGVSQNPRHKITKRGQNVTFRCDPISEHNRLYWYRQTLGQGPEFLTYFQNEAQLEKSRLLSDRFSAERPKGSFSTLEIQRTEQGDSAMYLCASSLVLAGITDTQYFGPGTRLTVL.

The chain recombines TRBV5-1 with TRBJ2-3; 9 nucleotides match TRBD2. V gave up 1 base and J gave up 1 base; unmatched junction bases: 4. In germline, CDR1 is SGHRS, CDR2 YFSETQ. This CDR3 contains 16 residues. In DNA, the CDR3 is TGCGCCAGCAGCTTGTGGCAGCGGGAGGGCACAGATACGCAGTATTTT. Translating gives CASSLWQREGTDTQYF.

This clone has only a few counts. The V gene is TRBV5-1, the J gene TRBJ1-2; 8 nucleotides line up with TRBD1. Germline CDR1 reads SGHRS; CDR2 reads YFSETQ. The ends lost 4 bases at V and 2 bases at J; junction bases unmatched: 10. The CDR3 is 16 residues long. CDR3 in amino acids: CASSRLGGQGNYGYTF. Here the CDR3 DNA reads TGCGCCAGCAGCCGCTTGGGTGGACAGGGAAACTATGGCTACACCTTC.

The chain joins TRBV23-1 to TRBJ2-2, with D tentatively TRBD2 (6 bases). TRBV23-1 is annotated as an ORF whose role is uncertain. This CDR3 spans 13 amino acids. Trimming left V 2 bases short and J 7 bases short, with 8 bases between. Written as DNA, the CDR3 is TGCGCCAGCAGTCAAGGCGGGGACGGGGAGCTGTTTTTT. This encodes CASSQGGDGELFF.

The CDR3 is CASTSVNTEAFF. The CDR3 nucleotides are TGTGCCAGCACGTCGGTGAACACTGAAGCTTTCTTT. The chain links TRBV6-5 to TRBJ1-1, with unresolved D. Trimming cost V 7 bases and J 0 bases, with 6 bases left between them. CDR3 length equals 12 residues. CDR1 is MNHEY, CDR2 SVGAGI, per germline.

This clone was counted only a few times. The J gene is TRBJ1-4, the V gene TRBV5-1; 9 bases are shared with TRBD1. CDR1 is SGHRS, CDR2 YFSETQ, per germline. The junction had 1 base not matched to a gene; V was cut back by 0 bases and J by 4 bases. This CDR3 is 15 amino acids long. The chain's CDR3 is CASSLEGQGNEKLFF. For the CDR3, the DNA is TGCGCCAGCAGCTTGGAGGGACAGGGTAATGAAAAACTGTTTTTT.

About this clone: The sample carries other DNA sequences with the same CDR3. V gene TRBV19 combines with J gene TRBJ1-1, with TRBD1 matching over 8 bases. V was pared by 5 bases and J by 3 bases, with 2 bases of the junction left unmatched. The CDR3 runs 13 residues. Germline V gene data show CDR1 as LNHDA and CDR2 as SQIVND (reference sequence). This chain's CDR3 is CASSSDRDTEAFF. The CDR3 region has the DNA TGTGCCAGTAGTTCGGACAGGGACACTGAAGCTTTCTTT.

This clone is a singleton in its sample. This chain links TRBV29-1 with TRBJ2-3; 13 nucleotides match TRBD2. J gave up 1 base and V 4 bases, and 5 bases lay outside the gene matches. The germline V gene has CDR1 SQVTM and CDR2 ANQGSEA. The CDR3 is 16 amino acids. The CDR3: CSVVGTSGDGTDTQYF. The DNA of the CDR3 is TGCAGCGTTGTGGGGACTAGCGGGGACGGCACAGATACGCAGTATTTT.

CDR3 DNA: TGTGCCAGCAGTGAATTTGGTGCCTACGGTAACTATGGCTACACCTTC. Residues: CASSEFGAYGNYGYTF. V gene TRBV25-1 combines with J gene TRBJ1-2, with unresolved D. The V gene lost 1 base and the J gene lost 1 base, with 13 bases spanning the gap. The CDR3 is 16 residues long. The V gene's germline CDR1 is MGHDK and CDR2 SYGVNS.

The rearrangement links TRBV19 to TRBJ2-1; tentative D call: TRBD1 (7 bases). Trimming left V 10 bases short and J 4 bases short, with 20 bases between. The CDR3 runs to 15 residues. The germline CDR1 and CDR2 sequences are LNHDA and SQIVND (reference sequence). The CDR3 DNA sequence: TGTGCCACCCGGAGGGGGACAGAGAATTACAATGAGCAGTTCTTC. This codes for CATRRGTENYNEQFF.

The V call is TRBV10-2, the J call TRBJ2-7; D remains unclear. V lost 4 bases and J 3 bases, leaving 10 bases between the germline ends. The germline CDR1 and CDR2 sequences are WSHSY and SAAADI. The CDR3 sequence is 13 residues long. CDR3 nucleotide sequence: TGCGCCAGCAGTGTTGCATCAGGCTACGAGCAGTACTTC. Translating gives CASSVASGYEQYF.

The chain carries TRBV14 and TRBJ1-1; 7 bases are a match to TRBD1. Trimming removed 4 bases from V and 10 bases from J; junction bases left unmatched: 6. Germline V CDR1 and CDR2: SGHDN, FVKESK. This CDR3 is 12 amino acids long. The CDR3, as DNA: TGTGCCAGCAGCCCCGACAGGGTTGGAGCTTTCTTT. Translating it yields CASSPDRVGAFF.

The CDR3 sequence: CASSLGQGGWEQYF. CDR3 DNA sequence: TGTGCCAGCAGCTTGGGACAGGGGGGTTGGGAGCAGTACTTC. This rearrangement joins TRBV5-6 to TRBJ2-7; 9 nucleotides match TRBD1. Germline values: CDR1 SGHDT, CDR2 YYEEEE. This CDR3 spans 14 amino acids. The trim removed 0 bases at V and 7 bases at J, leaving 5 bases unmatched.

This rearrangement joins TRBV19 to TRBJ1-5; 9 nucleotides align to TRBD1. This CDR3 comprises 17 residues. Germline CDR1 reads LNHDA; CDR2 reads SQIVND (reference sequence). J lost 0 bases, V lost 4 bases, and 7 bases had no gene match. CDR3 nucleotides: TGTGCCAGTAGTACCTCCGGGACAGGGATTAGCAATCAGCCCCAGCATTTT. Translated, it gives CASSTSGTGISNQPQHF.